The sequence of this T cell receptor beta chain was determined in a study of T cell responses to AZD1222 COVID-19 vaccine. Study-wide points: Clonal diversity was possibly underestimated, and the donors were mostly white British, with more females.

Regarding this clone: The antigen is undetermined. One end of the junction does not line up with germline, which may come from a read error.

Germline CDR1 reads SNHLY; CDR2 reads FYNNEI. There are 14 residues in the CDR3. Measured with immunoSEQ multiplex PCR; TCRdb has only the in-frame clones, and not every one. The sample yields roughly 270,000 clones, about 94% seen once. This receptor was obtained from an adult who received the AZD1222 COVID-19 vaccine. This chain connects TRBV2 to TRBJ1-2; the D gene is possibly TRBD1 (6 bases). The sample was peripheral blood, taken 28 days after the second AZD1222 dose. The CDR3 region is CASREGGLNYGYTF. The CDR3 region has the DNA TGTGCCAGCAGGGAAGGGGGTCTCAACTATGGCTACACCTTC. Variable domain in full (rest from reference TRBV2 and TRBJ1-2): EPEVTQTPSHQVTQMGQEVILRCVPISNHLYFYWYRQILGQKVEFLVSFYNNEISEKSEIFDDQFSVERPDGSNFTLKIRSTKLEDSAMYFCASREGGLNYGYTFGSGTRLTVV.